This T cell receptor beta chain was identified during a study of CD8 T cells in ankylosing spondylitis. Regarding the study as a whole: A motif in TCR beta, a set of 8 or 9 highly homologous variants, appeared characteristic of ankylosing spondylitis blood. In peripheral blood, disease-linked CD8+ clones occurred at relatively low frequencies. Disease-linked clones reportedly showed significant enrichment in matched ankylosing spondylitis synovial fluid.

This clonotype has a handful of counts. The antigen is undetermined. Germline V lookup: CDR1 MNHEY, CDR2 SMNVEV (reference sequence). J gave up 6 bases and V 5 bases, and 8 bases lay outside the gene matches. CDR3 size: 14 residues. TCRdb re-derived calls from the 5' RACE reads in MiXCR, one entry per CDR3 protein. In the table there are fewer than 450,000 distinct CDR3 sequences, over 15% of which are singletons. The source of this sequence is a male donor with ankylosing spondylitis. The sequencing input was blood, either unsorted or a sorted T cell fraction (not recorded which). This sequence joins TRBV27 and TRBJ2-7; 9 positions agree with TRBD2. The CDR3 is CASSGLAFSGEQYF. CDR3 in DNA: TGTGCCAGCAGTGGACTAGCGTTTTCGGGCGAGCAGTACTTC.